This T cell receptor (beta chain) was recovered during a study of blood T cell repertoires in COVID-19. Germline CDR1 LNHNV, CDR2 YYDKDF (reference sequence). CDR3 length: 12 residues. Trimming took 6 bases from V and 7 from J; bases not matched to a gene: 6. Original data processing: Amplified reference gene primers provided the basis for estimating nucleated cell counts. Here immunoSEQ multiplex PCR was the method, and the copy in TCRdb shows in-frame clones only, minus some. The V and J calls and clone size are taken from that table; D and trimming were inferred from the DNA. Of 100,000 to 150,000 clones listed, around 86% are singletons.

The sequencing input was peripheral blood. The receptor was isolated from a man aged 55 to 70 with acute or convalescent COVID-19. V gene TRBV15 combines with J gene TRBJ2-7, with TRBD2 matching over 7 bases. In DNA, the CDR3 is TGTGCCACCAGTGGGAGGGGCCGGGAGCAGTACTTC. Its protein is CATSGRGREQYF.